Each of the 30 T cell receptor beta chains below was sequenced from the same sample in a study of T cell repertoires in cytomegalovirus infection. One entry per CDR3 protein results from TCRdb running MiXCR on the reads. The sample has just over 300,000 distinct CDR3 sequences, 17% seen once; the top ten hold more than 10%. Source material: PBMCs. The receptors shown here come from a human donor in good health (CMV status not recorded). Some clones in this sample may be carry-over from other donors' samples.

The chain has TRBV7-3 and TRBJ2-7, with D perhaps TRBD2 (5 bases). Germline loops: CDR1 SGHTA, CDR2 FQGTGA. Trimming cost V 4 bases and J 3 bases, with 10 bases left between them. This CDR3 has 13 amino acids. The CDR3 nucleotides are TGTGCCAGCAGCTCCGGCGGGTACTACGAGCAGTACTTC. Protein product: CASSSGGYYEQYF.

The sample holds many counts of this clonotype. The chain joins TRBV7-2 to TRBJ1-5, with a weak D call TRBD1 (5 bases). Germline CDR1 reads SGHTA; CDR2 reads FQGNSA. V lost 2 bases to trimming and J lost 2 bases, with 10 bases between them. The CDR3 is made up of 15 amino acids. DNA for the CDR3: TGTGCCAGCAGCTTAAACGGGGGTGGCAATCAGCCCCAGCATTTT. Translation: CASSLNGGGNQPQHF.

The chain links TRBV20-1 to TRBJ2-1, with 7 nucleotides matching TRBD1. The CDR3 has 17 residues. The ends lost 6 bases at V and 4 bases at J; junction bases unmatched: 18. Per the germline V gene, CDR1 is DFQATT and CDR2 is SNEGSKA (reference sequence). DNA for the CDR3: TGCAGTGCCGATGATGCCAAGGGGGCCCGCCAGTACAATGAGCAGTTCTTC. This gives the protein CSADDAKGARQYNEQFF.

The table lists this clonotype with a few counts. The gene calls are TRBV19 and TRBJ2-1; D gene ambiguous. V was clipped by 11 bases and J by 0 bases, with 11 bases between them. Per the germline V gene, CDR1 is LNHDA and CDR2 is SQIVND (reference sequence). The CDR3 totals 13 residues. The CDR3 coding sequence is TGTGCCGTATCGGTCAGCTCCTACAATGAGCAGTTCTTC. Amino acids: CAVSVSSYNEQFF.

This clonotype was counted between two and nine times. CDR3 region: CASSFRTGVSQPQHF. CDR3 in DNA: TGTGCCAGCAGTTTTAGGACAGGGGTGAGTCAGCCCCAGCATTTT. The chain is built from TRBV12-3 or TRBV12-4 and TRBJ1-5, with 9 bases lining up with TRBD1. The V and J ends lost 3 bases and 6 bases, in that order; junction bases with no gene match: 6. There are 15 residues in the CDR3.

This sequence joins TRBV5-3 and TRBJ2-3; TRBD2 is a possible D gene (6 bases). TRBV5-3 is known as an ORF, though its function is uncertain. CDR3 length equals 17 residues. V lost 1 base and J lost 6, with 21 bases in between. The CDR3 spells CARSLYYGEARADTQYF. Written as DNA, the CDR3 is TGTGCCAGAAGCTTGTATTACGGGGAGGCAAGGGCGGATACGCAGTATTTT.

This clonotype has more than one count but fewer than ten. This chain connects TRBV20-1 to TRBJ2-7; 11 bases map to TRBD2. Germline V lookup: CDR1 DFQATT, CDR2 SNEGSKA (reference sequence). This CDR3 region has 14 residues. Germline trimming cut 6 bases from V and 7 bases from J; bases unmatched to any gene: 11. This chain's CDR3 is CSAPSSGGAWEQYF. CDR3 nucleotide sequence: TGCAGTGCACCCAGTAGCGGGGGGGCGTGGGAGCAGTACTTC.

This clonotype was detected only a few times. The chain combines TRBV7-8 with TRBJ2-5; D is possibly TRBD1 or TRBD2 (6 bases each). Looked up from germline, CDR1 is SGHVS and CDR2 is FQNEAQ. V was shortened by 5 bases and J by 0 bases, with 19 bases between the two germline ends. CDR3 size: 17 residues. The CDR3 sequence: CASSPGAITGNQETQYF. The CDR3 DNA reads TGTGCCAGCAGCCCGGGGGCTATTACAGGGAACCAAGAGACCCAGTACTTC.

This clonotype was counted between two and nine times. The chain couples TRBV25-1 to TRBJ1-4; TRBD1 aligns across 9 bases. Germline V gene lookup returns CDR1 MGHDK and CDR2 SYGVNS. J was trimmed by 6 bases and V by 2 bases; bases with no gene match: 4. This CDR3 comprises 15 residues. The CDR3 DNA sequence: TGTGCCAGCAGTGAACCCCGGACAGGGGATGAAAAACTGTTTTTT. Translated, it gives CASSEPRTGDEKLFF.

The CDR3 is CASSESEPDTGELFF. The CDR3 DNA sequence: TGTGCCAGCAGTGAAAGCGAACCGGACACCGGGGAGCTGTTTTTT. V gene TRBV2 combines with J gene TRBJ2-2; D is unclear. Germline loops: CDR1 SNHLY, CDR2 FYNNEI. The V gene lost 2 bases and the J gene lost 3 bases, with 10 bases spanning the gap. The length of the CDR3 is 15 residues.

This sequence joins TRBV6-2 or TRBV6-3 and TRBJ2-5; a weak D match, TRBD1 (8 bases). With 6 bases removed from V and 2 bases from J, the gap between germline ends came to 13 bases. The length of the CDR3 is 14 residues. CDR1 MNHEY and CDR2 SVGEGT come from the germline V gene. The CDR3 nucleotides read TGTGCCAGCAGAGCGGGACAGGAGCAAGAGACCCAGTACTTC. Translation gives CASRAGQEQETQYF.

J is TRBJ2-3 and V is TRBV7-6; 7 nucleotides match TRBD2. The ends lost 2 bases at V and 0 bases at J; junction bases unmatched: 5. The CDR3 is 16 residues long. CDR1 and CDR2 (germline): SGHVS, FNYEAQ. The CDR3 region is CASSLRAGFSTDTQYF. The CDR3 DNA is TGTGCCAGCAGCTTACGAGCGGGGTTTAGCACAGATACGCAGTATTTT. The full variable domain, its missing parts supplied by reference TRBV7-6 and TRBJ2-3, is GAGVSQSPRYKVTKRGQDVALRCDPISGHVSLYWYRQALGQGPEFLTYFNYEAQQDKSGLPNDRFSAERPEGSISTLTIQRTEQRDSAMYRCASSLRAGFSTDTQYFGPGTRLTVL.

The chain uses TRBV10-3 and TRBJ1-2, with 8 bases identical to TRBD1. The CDR3 spans 16 residues. From germline, CDR1 is ENHRY and CDR2 SYGVKD. CDR3 nucleotide sequence: TGTGCTACGAGATTCCTAGAAAGGGGGACAGGAGGTGGCTACACCTTC. Protein: CATRFLERGTGGGYTF.

This clonotype showed up just a few times. This sequence joins TRBV2 and TRBJ2-5; TRBD1 aligns across 7 bases. This CDR3 has 13 residues. Germline V gives CDR1 SNHLY, CDR2 FYNNEI. After removal of 6 bases from V and 2 bases from J, the junction contained 3 bases not matched to a gene. The CDR3 nucleotides read TGTGCCAGCAGGCAGGGGGAACAAGAGACCCAGTACTTC. As protein: CASRQGEQETQYF. Based on the CDR3 plus reference TRBV2 and TRBJ2-5, the full variable domain is EPEVTQTPSHQVTQMGQEVILRCVPISNHLYFYWYRQILGQKVEFLVSFYNNEISEKSEIFDDQFSVERPDGSNFTLKIRSTKLEDSAMYFCASRQGEQETQYFGPGTRLLVL.

Note on this clonotype: At one of its ends the junction is not consistent with the germline gene, which may arise from a read error. This chain connects TRBV15 to TRBJ2-7, with D hard to call. Germline lookup yields CDR1 LNHNV and CDR2 YYDKDF (reference sequence). The CDR3 has 13 amino acids. CDR3 nucleotide sequence: TGTGCCACCAGCAGAGATGTACAAGGCTCCTGTAACTTC. It translates to CATSRDVQGSCNF.

The chain combines TRBV19 with TRBJ1-2; TRBD1 might be the D (6 bases). The V end lost 8 bases, the J end lost 3 bases, and 19 bases lay between the germline ends. The CDR3 contains 15 residues. The germline gives CDR1 LNHDA, CDR2 SQIVND (reference sequence). CDR3 sequence reads: CASCTESGQHYGYTF. CDR3 bases: TGTGCCAGTTGTACCGAGTCGGGACAACACTATGGCTACACCTTC.

This clonotype was recorded many times. The chain recombines TRBV28 with TRBJ1-6, with a tentative D call TRBD1 (5 bases). The CDR3 totals 17 residues. Germline CDR1 is MDHEN and CDR2 is SYDVKM. Between the trimmed V and J ends, which lost 5 bases and 9 bases, there was a span of 23 bases. CDR3 nucleotides: TGTGCCAGCAGTACCGGGGTGGGGTCGGGGCTTAGTTCACCCCTCCACTTT. This gives the protein CASSTGVGSGLSSPLHF.

This clonotype has only a few counts. The chain joins TRBV5-1 to TRBJ1-1; D possibly corresponds to TRBD1 (5 bases). Germline assignment: CDR1 SGHRS and CDR2 YFSETQ. Trimming took off 0 bases at V and 5 bases at J, with 17 bases between the two ends. The CDR3 sequence is 16 residues long. CDR3 residues: CASSLGLGPGSTEAFF. CDR3 sequence (DNA): TGCGCCAGCAGCTTGGGTTTGGGGCCTGGGTCGACTGAAGCTTTCTTT.

CDR3 protein: CAISEQGTTQGEKLFF. The CDR3 bases are TGTGCCATCAGTGAGCAAGGGACAACCCAGGGTGAAAAACTGTTTTTT. The V call is TRBV10-3, the J call TRBJ1-4; D perhaps matches TRBD1 (6 bases). The V end was cut by 2 bases, the J end by 7 bases, with 17 bases between. This CDR3 is built from 16 residues. CDR1 is ENHRY, CDR2 SYGVKD, per germline.

This CDR3 is CASHHEGGRRINQPQHF. Here the CDR3 DNA reads TGTGCCAGCCATCACGAAGGGGGGCGCAGGATCAATCAGCCCCAGCATTTT. The chain carries TRBV19 and TRBJ1-5, with D perhaps matching TRBD1 (6 bases). Trimming cost V 9 bases and J 3 bases, with 24 bases left between them. The CDR3 covers 17 residues. Per germline, CDR1 LNHDA and CDR2 SQIVND (reference sequence).

There are many counts of this clonotype. V usage is TRBV7-2 and J usage is TRBJ1-3, with no clear D. V was pared by 5 bases and J by 2 bases, with 16 bases between. The germline gives CDR1 SGHTA, CDR2 FQGNSA. The CDR3 is 16 amino acids. The CDR3 sequence is CASSPQSREAGNTIYF. CDR3 in DNA: TGTGCCAGCAGCCCGCAATCAAGGGAAGCTGGAAACACCATATATTTT.

The rearrangement joins TRBV2 to TRBJ2-1; D is tentatively TRBD1 or TRBD2 (6 bases each). Germline CDR1 SNHLY, CDR2 FYNNEI. Trimming shortened V by 8 bases and J by 1 base, and 15 bases separated the two germline ends. This CDR3 comprises 15 residues. CDR3 region: CASWDGGRSYNEQFF. CDR3 sequence (DNA): TGTGCCAGCTGGGACGGGGGCCGGTCCTACAATGAGCAGTTCTTC.

The sample holds a few counts of this clonotype. V usage is TRBV28 and J usage is TRBJ2-5; the match to TRBD2 covers 13 bases. Germline V gene lookup returns CDR1 MDHEN and CDR2 SYDVKM. The CDR3 is made up of 14 amino acids. V shed 9 bases, J shed 5 bases, and the junction held 6 bases outside the gene matches. The CDR3 sequence is CASFTSGGGETQYF. DNA for the CDR3: TGTGCCAGTTTCACTAGCGGGGGGGGGGAGACCCAGTACTTC.

This clonotype has just a few counts. The genes are TRBV20-1 and TRBJ1-5; 9 bases fit TRBD1. CDR1 and CDR2 (germline): DFQATT, SNEGSKA (reference sequence). Germline trimming cut 4 bases from V and 4 bases from J; bases unmatched to any gene: 8. The CDR3 spans 15 residues. The DNA for the CDR3 is TGCAGTGCTACCGACCCGACAGGGGGGAATCAGCCCCAGCATTTT. It yields the protein CSATDPTGGNQPQHF.

This clonotype was detected many times. CDR3 sequence reads: CASSLNRIPEKLFF. The CDR3 DNA reads as TGTGCCAGCAGTTTAAATAGGATTCCGGAAAAACTGTTTTTT. The chain employs TRBV27 and TRBJ1-4; D is unclear. This CDR3 contains 14 residues. The germline V gene has CDR1 MNHEY and CDR2 SMNVEV (reference sequence). V lost 2 bases, J lost 8 bases, and 12 bases lay in between. Supplemented by reference TRBV27 and TRBJ1-4, the full variable domain reads EAQVTQNPRYLITVTGKKLTVTCSQNMNHEYMSWYRQDPGLGLRQIYYSMNVEVTDKGDVPEGYKVSRKEKRNFPLILESPSPNQTSLYFCASSLNRIPEKLFFGSGTQLSVL.

The chain is built from TRBV15 and TRBJ2-1; D could derive from TRBD1 or TRBD2 (5 bases each). This CDR3 spans 15 amino acids. Germline lookup yields CDR1 LNHNV and CDR2 YYDKDF (reference sequence). V gave up 0 bases and J gave up 5 bases, with 11 bases separating them. The CDR3 DNA follows: TGTGCCACCAGCAGAGAGGGGGTCAGGAACAATGAGCAGTTCTTC. Translation: CATSREGVRNNEQFF.

This clonotype occurred a few times. This chain joins TRBV28 and TRBJ2-7, with D maybe TRBD1 (7 bases). Germline CDR1 reads MDHEN; CDR2 reads SYDVKM. V was clipped by 5 bases and J by 4 bases, with 21 bases between them. The CDR3 runs to 16 residues. The CDR3 loop reads CASSPPQGGTPYEQYF. The CDR3 coding sequence is TGTGCCAGCAGTCCGCCCCAGGGGGGCACGCCTTACGAGCAGTACTTC.

This clonotype was counted only a few times. The chain is built from TRBV6-1 and TRBJ1-1; D not certain. V gave up 5 bases and J gave up 8 bases, with 9 bases separating them. The CDR3 consists of 11 residues. In germline, CDR1 is MNHNS, CDR2 SASEGT. The CDR3 loop reads CASSTHVEAFF. In nucleotides, the CDR3 is TGTGCCAGCAGTACTCATGTAGAAGCTTTCTTT.

The V call is TRBV6-2 or TRBV6-3, the J call TRBJ1-2; 9 nucleotides match TRBD1. V was clipped by 5 bases and J by 2 bases; unmatched bases: 3. CDR3 size: 14 residues. Looked up from germline, CDR1 is MNHEY and CDR2 is SVGEGT. The CDR3 reads CASSGTGSNYGYTF. CDR3 nucleotide sequence: TGTGCCAGCAGTGGGACAGGGAGCAACTATGGCTACACCTTC.

The chain carries TRBV18 and TRBJ2-1, with 7 bases aligning to TRBD1. V lost 6 bases, J lost 0 bases, and 5 bases stayed unmatched. Germline CDR1 and CDR2: KGHSH and LQKENI. This CDR3 region has 15 residues. The CDR3 DNA is TGTGCCAGCTCGCTCCGGGACAGCTCCTACAATGAGCAGTTCTTC. It encodes CASSLRDSSYNEQFF.